This paragraph reports one T cell receptor (beta chain). These data come from a study of blood T cell repertoires in COVID-19. Study-level information: Specimens from acute and convalescent COVID-19 originated in the United States, Italy and Spain.

Per the study methods: The assay estimated nucleated cells by amplifying reference gene primers. Repertoires were generated with immunoSEQ multiplex PCR, while TCRdb's copy carries only in-frame clones and drops some. That table furnishes V, J and clone size, whereas the DNA furnished D and trimming. Of around 50,000 clones listed, around 80% are singletons. The CDR3 spans 14 residues. The germline V gene encodes CDR1 MDHEN and CDR2 SYDVKM. V was trimmed by 4 bases and J by 5 bases, leaving 13 bases between them. Sample: peripheral blood. The sequence came from an elderly woman with acute or convalescent COVID-19. The chain recombines TRBV28 with TRBJ2-3; weak D call: TRBD2 (5 bases). CDR3 DNA sequence: TGTGCCAGCAGTTGGGCGGGTCAGGAAGATACGCAGTATTTT. Translating gives CASSWAGQEDTQYF.